The 8 T cell receptor beta chains given below trace back to one sample, sequenced in a study of blood T cell repertoires in COVID-19. Clones were read by immunoSEQ multiplex PCR, and TCRdb kept only the in-frame ones, dropping some. The table has roughly 100,000 clones, approximately 80% seen once; the top ten hold 11% to 15%. Sequenced sample: peripheral blood. The source of these receptors is a woman aged 55-70 years with acute or convalescent COVID-19.

The genes are TRBV3-1 (or the pseudogene TRBV3-2) and TRBJ2-3; D is possibly TRBD2 (7 bases). The germline V gene encodes CDR1 LGHDT and CDR2 YNNKEL (reference sequence). The CDR3 has 14 residues. V was cut by 3 bases and J by 5 bases, with 12 bases left in between. In DNA form, the CDR3 reads TGTGCCAGCAGCCACCGAGGGGGGGTAGATACGCAGTATTTT. It yields the protein CASSHRGGVDTQYF.

CDR3 sequence (DNA): TGCGCCAGCAGCTTGGCCGGACAGTACCAAGAGACCCAGTACTTC. Its protein is CASSLAGQYQETQYF. J is TRBJ2-5 and V is TRBV5-1, with D perhaps TRBD1 (6 bases). Germline V gene sequence: CDR1 SGHRS, CDR2 YFSETQ. The CDR3 sequence is 15 residues long. Trimming took off 0 bases at V and 0 bases at J, with 9 bases between the two ends.

This chain joins TRBV4-1 and TRBJ2-2, with D possibly TRBD2 on 6 matching bases. With 4 bases removed from V and 0 bases from J, the gap between germline ends came to 18 bases. The CDR3 runs to 18 residues. CDR1 and CDR2 from the germline V gene are MGHRA and YSYEKL. CDR3 sequence (DNA): TGCGCCAGCAGCCCAGCCGGGACTCTATTCGCGAACACCGGGGAGCTGTTTTTT. Protein product: CASSPAGTLFANTGELFF.

This clone is a singleton in its sample. The rearrangement uses TRBV6-5 and TRBJ2-7; 9 nucleotides agree with TRBD2. Germline assignment: CDR1 MNHEY and CDR2 SVGAGI. J was trimmed by 0 bases and V by 8 bases; bases with no gene match: 5. This CDR3 has 14 amino acids. CDR3: CASRREGHSYEQYF. Written as DNA, the CDR3 is TGTGCCAGCCGGCGGGAGGGCCACTCCTACGAGCAGTACTTC.

This clone turned up a few times. The chain has TRBV2 and TRBJ1-2; no firm D call. This CDR3 has 13 amino acids. Germline values: CDR1 SNHLY, CDR2 FYNNEI. The V end was cut by 3 bases, the J end by 2 bases, with 7 bases between. DNA of the CDR3: TGTGCCAGCAGTGATCAGGAAAACTATGGCTACACCTTC. Protein product: CASSDQENYGYTF. Full variable domain (outside the CDR3, taken from reference TRBV2 and TRBJ1-2): EPEVTQTPSHQVTQMGQEVILRCVPISNHLYFYWYRQILGQKVEFLVSFYNNEISEKSEIFDDQFSVERPDGSNFTLKIRSTKLEDSAMYFCASSDQENYGYTFGSGTRLTVV.

The chain links TRBV5-1 to TRBJ1-1; D perhaps matches TRBD1 (5 bases). Germline loops: CDR1 SGHRS, CDR2 YFSETQ. Trimming left V 5 bases short and J 5 bases short, with 16 bases between. This CDR3 has 14 residues. The CDR3 DNA reads as TGCGCCAGCAGTATGGGGGGGTTATCTACTGAAGCTTTCTTT. Encoded protein: CASSMGGLSTEAFF.

J is TRBJ2-1 and V is TRBV5-5; 11 nucleotides align to TRBD2. The V and J ends lost 4 bases and 7 bases, in that order; junction bases with no gene match: 4. From germline, CDR1 is SGHKS and CDR2 YYEKEE (reference sequence). This CDR3 spans 14 amino acids. The CDR3 nucleotides read TGTGCCAGCAGCCCCCGACTAGCGGGAAATGAGCAGTTCTTC. This encodes CASSPRLAGNEQFF.

The chain employs TRBV5-4 and TRBJ2-1; 13 nucleotides agree with TRBD2. The V gene's germline CDR1 is SGHNT and CDR2 YYREEE (reference sequence). V dropped 3 bases and J dropped 5; count of bases not matched to a gene: 2. This CDR3 has 15 residues. The CDR3 here is CASSSGLAGDNEQFF. The CDR3 DNA reads TGTGCCAGCAGCTCCGGACTAGCGGGGGACAATGAGCAGTTCTTC.